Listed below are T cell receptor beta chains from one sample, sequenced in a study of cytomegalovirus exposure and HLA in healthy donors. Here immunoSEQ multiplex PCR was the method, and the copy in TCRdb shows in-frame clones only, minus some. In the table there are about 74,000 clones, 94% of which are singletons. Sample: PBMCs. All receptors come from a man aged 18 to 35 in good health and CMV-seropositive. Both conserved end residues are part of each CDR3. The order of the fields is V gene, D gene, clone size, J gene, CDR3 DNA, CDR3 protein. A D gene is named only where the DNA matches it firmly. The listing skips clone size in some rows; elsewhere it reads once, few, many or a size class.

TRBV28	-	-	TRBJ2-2	TGTGCCAGCAGTTCTCACAGGGAATCCGGGGAGCTGTTTTTT	CASSSHRESGELFF
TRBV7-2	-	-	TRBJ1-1	TGTGCCAGCAGCTTAATTCGGGAGAACACTGAAGCTTTCTTT	CASSLIRENTEAFF
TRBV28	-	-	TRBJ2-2	TGTGCCAGCAGGGCCCGGCAGGGTTGGCGGGAGCTGTTTTTT	CASRARQGWRELFF
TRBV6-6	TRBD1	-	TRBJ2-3	TGTGCCAGTAGGACAGGGACCACAGATACGCAGTATTTT	CASRTGTTDTQYF
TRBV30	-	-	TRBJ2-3	TGTGCCTGGACCACGGGACAACTCACAGATACGCAGTATTTT	CAWTTGQLTDTQYF
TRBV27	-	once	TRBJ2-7	TGTGCCAGCAGTTTAGAATGGGGGGTTACCTACGAGCAGTACTTC	CASSLEWGVTYEQYF
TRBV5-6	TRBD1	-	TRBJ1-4	TGTGCCAGCAGCTTTTTCAGGACAGGGAATGAAAAACTGTTTTTT	CASSFFRTGNEKLFF
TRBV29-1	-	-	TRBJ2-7	TGCAGCGTTGGCCGGGACAATTCCTACGAGCAGTACTTC	CSVGRDNSYEQYF
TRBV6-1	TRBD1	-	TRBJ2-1	TGTGCCAGCAGTGAAGGGGACAGGGGGCTTCTGTTCTTC	CASSEGDRGLLFF
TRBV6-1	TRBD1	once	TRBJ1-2	TGTGCCAGCAGTGACAGGGGGCGGAAAGGCTACACCTTC	CASSDRGRKGYTF
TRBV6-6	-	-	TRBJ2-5	TGTGCCACGTTACAAACAGACCAAGAGACCCAGTACTTC	CATLQTDQETQYF
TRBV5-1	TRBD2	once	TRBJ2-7	TGCGCCAGCAGCTTAGCGGGAGGGCCCGACGAGCAGTACTTC	CASSLAGGPDEQYF
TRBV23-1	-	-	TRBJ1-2	TGCGCCAGCAGTCAATCAAGGGGCGACGGGTCTGGCTACACCTTC	CASSQSRGDGSGYTF
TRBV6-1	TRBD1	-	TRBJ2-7	TGTGCCACCCAAGGACAGGGTGGGTCCTACGAGCAGTACTTC	CATQGQGGSYEQYF
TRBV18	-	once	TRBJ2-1	TGTGCCAGCTCACAGTTTGGGAGCACGGGGAGTTGGCCCCTGAAGCGGGAGCAGTTCTTC	CASSQFGSTGSWPLKREQFF
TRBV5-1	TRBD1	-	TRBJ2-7	TGCGCCAGCAGCCCCTTAACAGGGGTCAGGGACGAGCAGTACTTC	CASSPLTGVRDEQYF
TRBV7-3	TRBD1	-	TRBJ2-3	TGTGCCAGCAGCAACACAGGGGGTGCAACCCAGTATTTT	CASSNTGGATQYF
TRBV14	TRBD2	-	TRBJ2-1	TGTGCCAGCAGCAAACCGAGCGGGAGGATCTACAATGAGCAGTTCTTC	CASSKPSGRIYNEQFF
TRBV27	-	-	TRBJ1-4	TGTGCCAGCAGTTTGTCAGGGGCGTATGAAAAACTGTTTTTT	CASSLSGAYEKLFF
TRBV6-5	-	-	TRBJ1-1	TGTGCCAGCAGTTACCGGGTGAACACTGAAGCTTTCTTT	CASSYRVNTEAFF
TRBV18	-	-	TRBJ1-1	TGTGCCAGCTCACCACCGGGGGCAAAGACTGAAGCTTTCTTT	CASSPPGAKTEAFF
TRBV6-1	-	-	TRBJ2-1	TGTGCCAGCAGAAGCGCGGAGCGGCAGTTCTTC	CASRSAERQFF
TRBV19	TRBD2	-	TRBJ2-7	TGTGCCAGTAGTCCGGGAGGGGCCTACGAGCAGTACTTC	CASSPGGAYEQYF
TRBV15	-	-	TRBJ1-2	TGTGCCACCAGCAGAGACCATAGGGACTTGACCTATGGCTACACCTTC	CATSRDHRDLTYGYTF
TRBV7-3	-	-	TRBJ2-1	TGTGCCAGCAGGAAACCAGGGAGGTCCTACAATGAGCAGTTCTTC	CASRKPGRSYNEQFF
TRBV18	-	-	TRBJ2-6	TGTGCCAGCTCAGACTCAGGGGTTGGGGCCAACGTCCTGACTTTC	CASSDSGVGANVLTF
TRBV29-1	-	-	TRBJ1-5	TGCAGCGTTGTGAGCGGCGGCAATCAGCCCCAGCATTTT	CSVVSGGNQPQHF
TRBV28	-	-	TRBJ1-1	TGTGCCAGCAGTGGCTACAGCGGGAGCACTGAAGCTTTCTTT	CASSGYSGSTEAFF
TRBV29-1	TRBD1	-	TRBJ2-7	TGCAGCGTTGTTAGGGGGCAGAGCTCCTACGAGCAGTACTTC	CSVVRGQSSYEQYF
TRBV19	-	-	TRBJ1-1	TGTGCCAGTAGCAGGGATCCGAACACTGAAGCTTTCTTT	CASSRDPNTEAFF
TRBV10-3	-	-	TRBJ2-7	TGTGCCATCAGTGAGTCTAGCGGAACCTACGAGCAGTACTTC	CAISESSGTYEQYF
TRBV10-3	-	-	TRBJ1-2	TGTGCCAACGAGAACTATGGCTACACCTTC	CANENYGYTF
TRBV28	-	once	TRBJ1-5	TGTGCCAGCAGTTGGCCAGGGAATCAGCCCCAGCATTTT	CASSWPGNQPQHF
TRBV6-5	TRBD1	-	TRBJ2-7	TGTGCCAGCAGTTCTTCAGGGGGCACCTACGAGCAGTACTTC	CASSSSGGTYEQYF
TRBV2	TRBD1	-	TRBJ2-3	TGTGCCAGCAGGCGGACAGGAACTATACACACAGATACGCAGTATTTT	CASRRTGTIHTDTQYF
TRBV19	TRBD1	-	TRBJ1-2	TGTGCCAGTAGTTGGCAGGGGGACTCTAACTATGGCTACACCTTC	CASSWQGDSNYGYTF
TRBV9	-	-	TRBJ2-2	TGTGCCAGCAGCCTCCTCCGGGCGGGCACCGGGGAGCTGTTTTTT	CASSLLRAGTGELFF
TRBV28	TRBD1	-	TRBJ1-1	TGTGCCAGCAGTTTTAGGGGGCTTAGGGACACTGAAGCTTTCTTT	CASSFRGLRDTEAFF
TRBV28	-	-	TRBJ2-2	TGTGCCAGCAGGAGGGGGACGAGCACCGGGGAGCTGTTTTTT	CASRRGTSTGELFF
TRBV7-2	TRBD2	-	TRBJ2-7	TGTGCCAGCAGCTTAGGCGCTAGCGGGATATCCTACGAGCAGTACTTC	CASSLGASGISYEQYF
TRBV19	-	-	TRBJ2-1	TGTGCCAGTACCCAGGGGTATGAGCAGTTCTTC	CASTQGYEQFF
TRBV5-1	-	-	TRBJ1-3	TGCGCCAGCAGCTTGGGCAGATCTGGAAACACCATATATTTT	CASSLGRSGNTIYF
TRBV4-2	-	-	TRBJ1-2	TGTGCCAGCAGTCGTGGGAGGGATGGCTACACCTTC	CASSRGRDGYTF
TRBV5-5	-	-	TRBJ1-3	TGTGCCAGCAGCTTATCGGGGAACACCATATATTTT	CASSLSGNTIYF
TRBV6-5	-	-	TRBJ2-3	TGTGCCAGCAGTTACTCGGGCTACTTCGGCACAGATACGCAGTATTTT	CASSYSGYFGTDTQYF
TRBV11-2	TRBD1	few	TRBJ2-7	TGTGCCAGCAGCCGTAACAGGGGGTACGAGCAGTACTTC	CASSRNRGYEQYF
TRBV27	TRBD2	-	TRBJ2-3	TGTGCCAGCAGCCCTAGCGGGAGGCGGACAGATACGCAGTATTTT	CASSPSGRRTDTQYF
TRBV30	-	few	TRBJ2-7	TGTGCCTGGAGAGTAGCCTACGAGCAGTACTTC	CAWRVAYEQYF
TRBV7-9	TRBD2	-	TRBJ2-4	TGTGCCAGCAGCCCCAGCGGGAGAGGTGACATTCAGTACTTC	CASSPSGRGDIQYF
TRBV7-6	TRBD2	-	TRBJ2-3	TGTGCCAGCAGCTTACTACCTAGCGGGGCCACAGATACGCAGTATTTT	CASSLLPSGATDTQYF
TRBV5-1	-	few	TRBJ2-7	TGCGCCAGCAGCGTAAGCGGCTTGAAGACCTACGAGCAGTACTTC	CASSVSGLKTYEQYF
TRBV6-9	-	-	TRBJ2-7	TGTGCCAGCAGACGAATAGCGGCCCCCCCAGAGCAGTACTTC	CASRRIAAPPEQYF
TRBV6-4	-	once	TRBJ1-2	TGTGTCTCGACGTGGGGGGTAAACTATGGCTACACCTTC	CVSTWGVNYGYTF
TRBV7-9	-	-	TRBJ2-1	TGTGCCAGCAGCTTAGGGGGGACTCGGAATGAGCAGTTCTTC	CASSLGGTRNEQFF
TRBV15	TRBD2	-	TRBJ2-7	TGTGCCACCAGCAGTCTAGCGGGAGTCAGGTACTTC	CATSSLAGVRYF